This paragraph covers one T cell receptor (beta chain) sequence. The data were produced by immunoSEQ multiplex PCR, yet TCRdb's version contains in-frame clones alone and is incomplete. Of over 75,000 clones listed, approximately 81% are singletons. The sample originates from a study of cytomegalovirus exposure and HLA in healthy donors. Germline CDR1 reads SGHNT; CDR2 reads YYREEE (reference sequence). This CDR3 spans 15 amino acids. The J segment lost 6 bases and the V segment lost 3 bases, leaving 12 bases of the junction unmatched. The clonotype originates from a man younger than 35 in good health and CMV-seropositive. The genes are TRBV5-4 and TRBJ2-7, with 7 bases fitting TRBD2. The source material was PBMCs. The DNA of the CDR3 is TGTGCCAGCAGCTGGGCCGAGACTAGCTCTGCCGAGCAGTACTTC. Its protein is CASSWAETSSAEQYF.